The sequence of this TCR beta chain was determined in a study of vaccination effects on CD4 cells after COVID-19. TCRdb's copy holds only in-frame clones and misses some; the assay was immunoSEQ multiplex PCR. This sample has 15,000 or so clones; over 60% occur once, and the top ten carry over 15%. Antigen-specific CD4+ T cells expanded by the ViraFEST assay with viral peptide pools were then sequenced. At the end of around 11 days of culture, CD4+ T cells were isolated. PCR showed that the person got SARS-CoV-2 infection at some point between March and December 2020. Participants received two doses of either the BNT162b2 or mRNA-1273 vaccine. At days 3 and 7, half of the medium was exchanged for IL-2 medium. This clone was observed a few times. Its antigen is not identified. This TCR came from a human donor who had a prior SARS-CoV-2 infection. The sample consisted of CD4+ T cells from PBMCs cultured with SARS-CoV-2 spike peptides, taken after COVID-19 vaccination.

The CDR3 DNA follows: TGTGCCAGCACCAGGGCCTCCTCTTACTACAATGAGCAGTTCTTC. It is translated as CASTRASSYYNEQFF. The J gene is TRBJ2-1, the V gene TRBV2, with a weak D call TRBD1 (5 bases). Per the germline V gene, CDR1 is SNHLY and CDR2 is FYNNEI. V lost 7 bases and J 3 bases, leaving 16 bases between the germline ends. This CDR3 region has 15 residues.